The sequence of this TCR beta chain was determined in a study of blood T cell repertoires in COVID-19. The wider study: From T cells, B-cell-depleted T cells, or PBMCs came the material, which was cDNA or gDNA.

Original processing notes: Reference gene primer amplification gave nucleated cell count estimates. Measured with immunoSEQ multiplex PCR; TCRdb has only the in-frame clones, and not every one. For V, J and clone size, that table is used; D and trimming come from the DNA. The table shows around 100,000 clones, with 87% occurring only once. V lost 3 bases and J lost 1; bases outside the gene matches: 5. This CDR3 is 15 amino acids long. The germline V gene has CDR1 SGHAT and CDR2 FQNNGV. The receptor's source is a man between 45 and 60 years old in a cohort sampled during active COVID-19. Sequencing was performed on peripheral blood. V and J are TRBV11-2 and TRBJ1-2; the match to TRBD1 covers 7 bases. The CDR3 here is CASSFRDSYNYGYTF. CDR3 nucleotides: TGTGCCAGCAGCTTCAGGGACAGCTATAACTATGGCTACACCTTC.